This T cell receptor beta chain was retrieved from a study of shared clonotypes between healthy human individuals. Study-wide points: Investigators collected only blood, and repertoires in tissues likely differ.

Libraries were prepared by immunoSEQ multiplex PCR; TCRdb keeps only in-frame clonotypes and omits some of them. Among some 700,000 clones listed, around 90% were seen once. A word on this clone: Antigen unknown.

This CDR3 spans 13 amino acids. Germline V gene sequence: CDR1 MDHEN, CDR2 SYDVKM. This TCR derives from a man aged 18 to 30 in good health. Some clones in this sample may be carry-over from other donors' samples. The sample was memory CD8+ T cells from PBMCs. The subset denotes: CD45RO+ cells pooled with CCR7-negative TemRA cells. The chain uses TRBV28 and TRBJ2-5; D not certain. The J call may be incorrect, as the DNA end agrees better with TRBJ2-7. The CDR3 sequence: CASSLYSAYEQYF. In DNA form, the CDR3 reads TGTGCCAGCAGTTTATACTCAGCCTACGAGCAGTACTTC.